These 27 T cell receptor beta chains originate from one sample sequenced in a study of blood T cell repertoires in COVID-19. Clones were sequenced by immunoSEQ multiplex PCR, and TCRdb holds only the in-frame ones, with some missing. The table includes 60,000 to 70,000 clones, 80% to 85% detected once. The sequencing input was peripheral blood. The receptors were gathered from a man aged 80 or over with acute or convalescent COVID-19.

For the CDR3, the DNA is TGCAGCGGGGGGGAGATTATCACTGAAGCTTTCTTT. This codes for CSGGEIITEAFF. V gene TRBV29-1 combines with J gene TRBJ1-1, with D possibly TRBD1 on 5 matching bases. Trimming removed 7 bases from V and 4 bases from J, with 13 bases in between. The CDR3 consists of 12 residues. Germline-derived CDR1 and CDR2 are SQVTM and ANQGSEA.

This chain connects TRBV28 to TRBJ2-3, with 7 bases aligning to TRBD2. The CDR3 loop spans 18 amino acids. Germline CDR1 MDHEN, CDR2 SYDVKM. The trim removed 2 bases at V and 6 bases at J, leaving 17 bases unmatched. Here the CDR3 reads CASSLVAGVSGGLDTQYF. CDR3 DNA: TGTGCCAGCAGTTTAGTGGCGGGGGTGTCCGGAGGATTGGATACGCAGTATTTT.

There are a few counts of this clone. CDR3: CASSVTGTGTYEQYF. CDR3 nucleotides: TGTGCCAGCAGCGTAACCGGGACAGGGACCTACGAGCAGTACTTC. The chain employs TRBV9 and TRBJ2-7, with 9 bases matching TRBD1. This CDR3 is 15 amino acids long. The V gene end was trimmed by 1 base and the J gene end by 2 bases; junction bases not matched to a gene: 4. The germline V gene has CDR1 SGDLS and CDR2 YYNGEE.

V is TRBV19 and J is TRBJ2-1, with 10 nucleotides matching TRBD2. Per the germline V gene, CDR1 is LNHDA and CDR2 is SQIVND (reference sequence). The CDR3 totals 15 residues. V was pared by 1 base and J by 4 bases, with 1 base of the junction left unmatched. This chain's CDR3 is CASSIASGGYNEQFF. The CDR3 DNA is TGTGCCAGTAGTATAGCTAGCGGGGGATACAATGAGCAGTTCTTC.

V and J are TRBV7-2 and TRBJ1-5; 10 bases align to TRBD1. The CDR3 is 15 residues long. Germline loops: CDR1 SGHTA, CDR2 FQGNSA. The trim removed 3 bases at V and 5 bases at J, leaving 4 bases unmatched. The CDR3 nucleotides are TGTGCCAGCAGCTTGCGGACAGGGGGGGATCAGCCCCAGCATTTT. The encoded protein is CASSLRTGGDQPQHF. Complete variable domain (other parts from reference TRBV7-2 and TRBJ1-5): GAGVSQSPSNKVTEKGKDVELRCDPISGHTALYWYRQSLGQGLEFLIYFQGNSAPDKSGLPSDRFSAERTGGSVSTLTIQRTQQEDSAVYLCASSLRTGGDQPQHFGDGTRLSIL.

This rearrangement joins TRBV4-1 to TRBJ2-5, with unresolved D. The CDR3 runs 12 residues. Germline-derived CDR1 and CDR2 are MGHRA and YSYEKL. Trimming cost V 4 bases and J 2 bases, with 5 bases left between them. The CDR3 here is CASSRTQETQYF. Written as DNA, the CDR3 is TGCGCCAGCAGCCGTACACAAGAGACCCAGTACTTC.

The V call is TRBV6-1, the J call TRBJ1-2, with TRBD1 matching over 8 bases. From germline, CDR1 is MNHNS and CDR2 SASEGT. Trimming at V came to 3 bases and at J to 4 bases, leaving 7 bases not matched to a gene. There are 15 residues in the CDR3. CDR3 sequence reads: CASSEVAGGSYGYTF. The CDR3 bases are TGTGCCAGCAGTGAGGTGGCAGGGGGCAGCTATGGCTACACCTTC.

The chain recombines TRBV4-2 with TRBJ2-5; TRBD2 aligns across 9 bases. V gave up 2 bases and J gave up 3 bases; unmatched junction bases: 4. This CDR3 contains 15 residues. Germline CDR1 reads LGHNA; CDR2 reads YNFKEQ. The chain's CDR3 is CASSQQASGKETQYF. CDR3 nucleotides: TGTGCCAGCAGCCAACAGGCTAGCGGGAAAGAGACCCAGTACTTC.

The rearrangement links TRBV6-6 to TRBJ2-5; TRBD1 is a possible D gene (6 bases). This CDR3 has 14 residues. Trimming removed 5 bases at V and 3 bases at J, with 13 bases between. CDR1 and CDR2 from the germline V gene are MNHNY and SVGAGI (reference sequence). CDR3 loop: CASSQSRDKETQYF. The CDR3 bases are TGTGCCAGCAGTCAGTCCCGGGACAAAGAGACCCAGTACTTC.

The V and J genes are TRBV7-9 and TRBJ2-2; D is possibly TRBD2 (6 bases). The germline V gene encodes CDR1 SEHNR and CDR2 FQNEAQ (reference sequence). The CDR3 sequence is 14 residues long. V was pared by 7 bases and J by 3 bases, with 12 bases between. CDR3 DNA sequence: TGTGCCAGCATCCCGACTAGGGACACCGGGGAGCTGTTTTTT. It encodes CASIPTRDTGELFF.

This chain links TRBV28 with TRBJ2-2, with D possibly being TRBD1 (6 bases). Deletions cut 4 bases from V and 2 bases from J, with 14 bases between. CDR1 is MDHEN and CDR2 is SYDVKM in the germline V gene. The CDR3 runs 16 residues. CDR3 sequence reads: CASSSRTALNTGELFF. CDR3 sequence (DNA): TGTGCCAGCAGTTCAAGGACAGCCTTAAACACCGGGGAGCTGTTTTTT.

This rearrangement joins TRBV29-1 to TRBJ1-4, with D tentatively TRBD1 (6 bases). The CDR3 is 15 amino acids. Trimming pared 6 bases from V and 0 bases from J, leaving 14 bases between. The germline CDR1 and CDR2 sequences are SQVTM and ANQGSEA. Here the CDR3 reads CSVKTGRATNEKLFF. CDR3 nucleotides: TGCAGCGTCAAAACAGGGCGTGCAACTAATGAAAAACTGTTTTTT.

V gene TRBV10-3 combines with J gene TRBJ1-2; TRBD1 aligns across 7 bases. CDR1 ENHRY and CDR2 SYGVKD come from the germline V gene. Losses at the gene ends were 3 bases for V and 7 bases for J; bases not matched to a gene: 14. The CDR3 spans 16 residues. DNA of the CDR3: TGTGCCATCAGTGATGGGGTAGAGGCCAGGGGGGTTGGCTACACCTTC. Its protein product is CAISDGVEARGVGYTF.

In this sample, this clone turned up a few times. The gene calls are TRBV4-2 and TRBJ1-1; D is undetermined. The germline CDR1 and CDR2 sequences are LGHNA and YNFKEQ. The CDR3 is 14 amino acids. V was shortened by 4 bases and J by 4 bases, with 13 bases between the two germline ends. Here the CDR3 DNA reads TGTGCCAGCAGCCCCGGGGTCCGGGGCACTGAAGCTTTCTTT. This translates into CASSPGVRGTEAFF.

This rearrangement joins TRBV24-1 to TRBJ2-5; TRBD1 matches 7 bases. Per germline, CDR1 KGHDR and CDR2 SFDVKD. Losses at the gene ends were 3 bases for V and 3 bases for J; bases not matched to a gene: 9. This CDR3 contains 16 residues. CDR3 nucleotides: TGTGCCACCAGTGATCAGACAGGGAATCGGAAAGAGACCCAGTACTTC. As protein: CATSDQTGNRKETQYF.

This CDR3 reads CASSRQGLDTIYF. The CDR3 DNA sequence: TGCGCCAGCAGCCGACAGGGGCTTGACACCATATATTTT. The rearrangement joins TRBV4-1 to TRBJ1-3; TRBD1 aligns across 8 bases. V trimming: 4 bases; J trimming: 8 bases; junction bases outside the gene matches: 4. Germline V gene data show CDR1 as MGHRA and CDR2 as YSYEKL. CDR3 length: 13 amino acids.

This clone was counted a single time. J is TRBJ2-3 and V is TRBV4-1, with 9 bases identical to TRBD2. Unmatched junction bases numbered 6, after V lost 0 bases and J lost 8 bases. The CDR3 consists of 15 residues. The germline gives CDR1 MGHRA, CDR2 YSYEKL. CDR3 nucleotides: TGCGCCAGCAGCCAAGAAACGCGGGGGGGCGGTACGCAGTATTTT. It encodes CASSQETRGGGTQYF.

The genes are TRBV30 and TRBJ2-7; D unresolved. Germline CDR1 reads GTSNPN; CDR2 reads SVGIG (reference sequence). This CDR3 has 13 amino acids. The V end was cut by 4 bases, the J end by 8 bases, with 18 bases between. For the CDR3, the DNA is TGTGCCTGGAACCCTAACCCCGACTCTAAGCAGTACTTC. This codes for CAWNPNPDSKQYF.

This clone showed up just a few times. This rearrangement joins TRBV6-5 to TRBJ1-2; D is unclear. Germline V gives CDR1 MNHEY, CDR2 SVGAGI. The CDR3 runs 12 residues. Deletions cut 7 bases from V and 2 bases from J, with 8 bases between. This CDR3 is CASIELNYGYTF. The CDR3 DNA is TGTGCCAGCATAGAGTTAAACTATGGCTACACCTTC.

This clone was counted a single time. The chain links TRBV18 to TRBJ2-5, with 9 nucleotides matching TRBD1. Trimming removed 3 bases from V and 4 bases from J; junction bases left unmatched: 6. The V gene's germline CDR1 is KGHSH and CDR2 LQKENI. The CDR3 covers 15 residues. The CDR3 sequence is CASSPDRGARETQYF. The CDR3 DNA is TGTGCCAGCTCACCGGACAGGGGAGCACGAGAGACCCAGTACTTC.

This clone has more than one count but fewer than ten. CDR3: CASSSTGGGNTIYF. The CDR3 bases are TGTGCCAGCAGCTCGACAGGGGGAGGAAACACCATATATTTT. V and J are TRBV7-3 and TRBJ1-3; 9 positions agree with TRBD1. Germline V lookup: CDR1 SGHTA, CDR2 FQGTGA. After removal of 4 bases from V and 4 bases from J, the junction contained 2 bases not matched to a gene. CDR3 length: 14 amino acids.

This clone turned up a few times. The chain carries TRBV29-1 and TRBJ1-5; 9 bases match TRBD1. The CDR3 consists of 12 residues. Germline CDR1 and CDR2: SQVTM and ANQGSEA. V gave up 7 bases and J gave up 4 bases; unmatched junction bases: 2. The CDR3 DNA sequence: TGCAGCGCAGGACAGGGGAATCAGCCCCAGCATTTT. This codes for CSAGQGNQPQHF.

The chain combines TRBV21-1 with TRBJ2-7; the table's D gene call, TRBD1, was not cross checked with the DNA. TRBV21-1 is a listed pseudogene. CDR3 size: 15 residues. Here the CDR3 DNA reads TGTGCCAGCAGCCCAAGCCCGGGGACAACCTACGAGCAGTACTTC. Its protein is CASSPSPGTTYEQYF.

The V gene is TRBV4-1, the J gene TRBJ2-3; TRBD1 aligns across 10 bases. Germline V gene lookup returns CDR1 MGHRA and CDR2 YSYEKL. The CDR3 is 22 residues long. V lost 2 bases, J lost 3 bases, and 23 bases stayed unmatched. The CDR3 DNA is TGCGCCAGCAGCCAACCACACAGACAGGGGGCTCTAACCCAACACAAAACAGATACGCAGTATTTT. It yields the protein CASSQPHRQGALTQHKTDTQYF.

The chain is built from TRBV5-1 and TRBJ2-1, with D uncertain. The CDR3 is 14 amino acids. Trimming took off 0 bases at V and 6 bases at J, with 10 bases between the two ends. Germline-derived CDR1 and CDR2 are SGHRS and YFSETQ. CDR3 region: CASSLGSPTNEQFF. The CDR3 DNA reads TGCGCCAGCAGCTTGGGTAGCCCCACCAATGAGCAGTTCTTC.

This chain links TRBV19 with TRBJ1-4; TRBD1 matches at 7 bases. The CDR3 runs 12 residues. The germline V gene has CDR1 LNHDA and CDR2 SQIVND (reference sequence). V dropped 9 bases and J dropped 8; count of bases not matched to a gene: 6. Here the CDR3 reads CASHRTGEKLFF. The CDR3 region has the DNA TGTGCCAGCCACCGGACAGGAGAAAAACTGTTTTTT. The full variable domain, its missing parts supplied by reference TRBV19 and TRBJ1-4, is DGGITQSPKYLFRKEGQNVTLSCEQNLNHDAMYWYRQDPGQGLRLIYYSQIVNDFQKGDIAEGYSVSREKKESFPLTVTSAQKNPTAFYLCASHRTGEKLFFGSGTQLSVL.

The chain combines TRBV14 with TRBJ2-1; the D gene is possibly TRBD1 (5 bases). In germline, CDR1 is SGHDN, CDR2 FVKESK. The CDR3 is 15 amino acids. Trimming took 4 bases from V and 3 from J, leaving 13 bases between them. The CDR3 protein is CASSPWGLFYNEQFF. Written as DNA, the CDR3 is TGTGCCAGCAGCCCATGGGGCCTCTTCTACAATGAGCAGTTCTTC.